What follows describes a single T cell receptor (beta chain). Its matching antigen is unknown. The sample is drawn from a study of OX40 agonist ivuxolimab in advanced cancers. CDR3 length equals 16 residues. V lost 3 bases, J lost 0 bases, and 12 bases lay in between. Germline CDR1 reads SGHNT; CDR2 reads YENEEA. Study-level points and caveats: At 0.1 to 3.0 mg/kg, CD4+ and CD8+ blood T cells expanded clonally by week 6.

Using immunoSEQ multiplex PCR, the repertoire was profiled, and TCRdb retains in-frame clones only, with some absent. This table holds roughly 22,000 clones, roughly 90% found once. This specimen consisted of CD4+ or CD8+ T cells sorted from blood, obtained in a trial of the OX40 agonist ivuxolimab. The receptor's source is an adult with an advanced solid tumor such as melanoma, head and neck, liver or kidney cancer. The rearrangement joins TRBV11-3 to TRBJ1-3; D possibly corresponds to TRBD1 (6 bases). The CDR3, as DNA: TGTGCCAGCAGCTTCCCTCAGGGGTACTCTGGAAACACCATATATTTT. Its translation is CASSFPQGYSGNTIYF.